The TCR beta chain described here comes from a study of PD-1 blockade in classical Hodgkin lymphoma. Findings and caveats of the study: Significant TCR diversity gains by C4D1 occurred in CD4+ but not CD8+ cells. At baseline, newly diagnosed patients reportedly showed less TCR diversity than healthy donors.

The data were produced by immunoSEQ multiplex PCR, yet TCRdb's version contains in-frame clones alone and is incomplete. The sample records roughly 60,000 clones, over 85% being singletons. Trimming removed 4 bases at V and 3 bases at J, with 13 bases between. Germline values: CDR1 MNHEY, CDR2 SMNVEV (reference sequence). This CDR3 comprises 14 residues. No patient escaped relapse after autologous stem cell transplantation, and brentuximab vedotin exposure varied. Complete response, partial response or progressive disease constituted the best response categories observed. As regards this clone: The antigen remains undetermined.

This clonotype was sampled from a human donor with classical Hodgkin lymphoma. V gene TRBV27 combines with J gene TRBJ2-7; D is unresolved. The material was peripheral blood mononuclear cells (PBMCs), obtained at baseline. The CDR3 nucleotides are TGTGCCAGCAGTTCCTCCTTGAATGGCTACGAGCAGTACTTC. It encodes CASSSSLNGYEQYF.